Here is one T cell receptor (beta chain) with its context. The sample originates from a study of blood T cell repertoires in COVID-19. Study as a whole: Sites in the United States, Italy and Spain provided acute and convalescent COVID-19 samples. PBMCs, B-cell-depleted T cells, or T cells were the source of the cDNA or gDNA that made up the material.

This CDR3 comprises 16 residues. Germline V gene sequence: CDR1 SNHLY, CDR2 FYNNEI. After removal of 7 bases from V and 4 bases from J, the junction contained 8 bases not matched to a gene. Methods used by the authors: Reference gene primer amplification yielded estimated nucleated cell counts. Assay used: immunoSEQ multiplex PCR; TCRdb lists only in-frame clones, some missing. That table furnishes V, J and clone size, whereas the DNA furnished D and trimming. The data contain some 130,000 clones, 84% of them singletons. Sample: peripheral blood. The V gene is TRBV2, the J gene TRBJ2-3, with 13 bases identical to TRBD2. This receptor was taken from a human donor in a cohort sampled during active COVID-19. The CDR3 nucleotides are TGTGCCAGCACTCCGACGACTAGCGGGAGGTCAGATACGCAGTATTTT. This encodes CASTPTTSGRSDTQYF. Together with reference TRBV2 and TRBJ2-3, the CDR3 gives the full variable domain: EPEVTQTPSHQVTQMGQEVILRCVPISNHLYFYWYRQILGQKVEFLVSFYNNEISEKSEIFDDQFSVERPDGSNFTLKIRSTKLEDSAMYFCASTPTTSGRSDTQYFGPGTRLTVL.